Listed here are 16 T cell receptor beta chains from one sample, sequenced in a study of response to subunit inactivated influenza vaccine. MiXCR, applied by TCRdb to the RT-PCR reads, yields one record per CDR3 protein. Of more than 500,000 distinct CDR3 sequences listed, roughly 12% are singletons. These data also formed part of another study, on T cells expressing NK-cell markers. That paper states: Scientists made TCR beta cDNA using 5'RACE template switching with UMIs.

The sequences come from PBMCs from blood, collected on the day of vaccination. All receptors come from a middle-aged man who received an inactivated influenza vaccine.

The genes are TRBV5-1 and TRBJ2-3; D is unresolved. V was trimmed by 2 bases and J by 6 bases, leaving 7 bases between them. The CDR3 has 12 amino acids. CDR1 is SGHRS, CDR2 YFSETQ, per germline. The CDR3 DNA reads TGCGCCAGCAGCTTTGGGTCGGATACGCAGTATTTT. Its translation is CASSFGSDTQYF.

This clonotype was detected ten times or more. The DNA of the CDR3 is TGCGCCAGCAGCCGAATGTCGCTCACGGGGGAGCAGTACTTC. Amino acids: CASSRMSLTGEQYF. The chain couples TRBV5-1 to TRBJ2-7, with D maybe TRBD2 (5 bases). CDR3 length: 14 amino acids. Between the trimmed V and J ends, which lost 4 bases and 7 bases, there was a span of 18 bases. Germline V CDR1 and CDR2: SGHRS, YFSETQ.

This clonotype was recorded a few times. V gene TRBV2 combines with J gene TRBJ2-1; possible D gene TRBD2, 5 bases. V dropped 5 bases and J dropped 2 bases, with 16 bases sitting between them. This CDR3 spans 16 amino acids. The germline CDR1 and CDR2 sequences are SNHLY and FYNNEI. The CDR3 is CASSPLSVVAYNEQFF. The CDR3 coding sequence is TGTGCCAGCAGTCCCCTTAGCGTAGTGGCCTACAATGAGCAGTTCTTC. Together with reference TRBV2 and TRBJ2-1, the CDR3 gives the full variable domain: EPEVTQTPSHQVTQMGQEVILRCVPISNHLYFYWYRQILGQKVEFLVSFYNNEISEKSEIFDDQFSVERPDGSNFTLKIRSTKLEDSAMYFCASSPLSVVAYNEQFFGPGTRLTVL.

The chain joins TRBV20-1 to TRBJ2-7, with 10 bases fitting TRBD2. V lost 2 bases, J lost 0 bases, and 7 bases stayed unmatched. This CDR3 region has 16 residues. CDR1 is DFQATT and CDR2 is SNEGSKA in the germline V gene (reference sequence). The CDR3: CSARKLAGLVSYEQYF. The CDR3 DNA reads TGCAGTGCTAGAAAACTAGCGGGACTTGTCTCCTACGAGCAGTACTTC.

A few counts support this clonotype. The chain has TRBV20-1 and TRBJ2-7, with a possible D match to TRBD2 (7 bases). This CDR3 region has 15 residues. Germline V gene sequence: CDR1 DFQATT, CDR2 SNEGSKA (reference sequence). Trimming shortened V by 3 bases and J by 1 base, and 16 bases separated the two germline ends. CDR3 loop: CSASPARGGSYEQYF. The CDR3 DNA sequence: TGCAGTGCTAGTCCTGCTAGGGGGGGATCCTACGAGCAGTACTTC.

This clonotype was picked up many times. The rearrangement joins TRBV5-1 to TRBJ1-1; D is unresolved. Trimming removed 4 bases at V and 3 bases at J, with 10 bases between. The CDR3 has 13 residues. The germline CDR1 and CDR2 sequences are SGHRS and YFSETQ. CDR3 bases: TGCGCCAGCAGCCCACGACAAGACACTGAAGCTTTCTTT. Its protein is CASSPRQDTEAFF.

This clonotype was counted a few times. This chain links TRBV29-1 with TRBJ2-7; TRBD1 might be the D (6 bases). Deletions cut 4 bases from V and 0 bases from J, with 13 bases between. This CDR3 contains 14 residues. Looked up from germline, CDR1 is SQVTM and CDR2 is ANQGSEA. The CDR3 region has the DNA TGCAGCGTTGGGCTGACAGGTCGCTCCTACGAGCAGTACTTC. This codes for CSVGLTGRSYEQYF.

This clonotype was counted between two and nine times. The chain uses TRBV12-3 or TRBV12-4 and TRBJ2-3; possible D gene TRBD2, 6 bases. This CDR3 region has 16 residues. Trimming removed 1 base at V and 7 bases at J, with 18 bases between. The CDR3 reads CASSLGVRMGLNTQYF. DNA for the CDR3: TGTGCCAGCAGTTTAGGTGTCCGGATGGGACTGAATACGCAGTATTTT.

This clonotype was seen a handful of times. The chain employs TRBV27 and TRBJ2-2, with D maybe TRBD1 (6 bases). Trimming took off 2 bases at V and 5 bases at J, with 15 bases between the two ends. Per the germline V gene, CDR1 is MNHEY and CDR2 is SMNVEV (reference sequence). This CDR3 comprises 16 residues. CDR3 loop: CASSLRRQARTGELFF. CDR3 coding DNA: TGTGCCAGCAGTTTAAGGAGACAGGCCAGGACCGGGGAGCTGTTTTTT.

A few counts support this clonotype. V usage is TRBV2 and J usage is TRBJ1-1; 7 nucleotides agree with TRBD1. This CDR3 region has 15 residues. Germline V gene lookup returns CDR1 SNHLY and CDR2 FYNNEI. V lost 2 bases to trimming and J lost 4 bases; unmatched junction nucleotides: 7. CDR3 sequence reads: CASSERFRGVTEAFF. The CDR3 nucleotides read TGTGCCAGCAGTGAACGGTTCAGGGGGGTCACTGAAGCTTTCTTT.

At least ten counts were recorded for this clonotype. The rearrangement links TRBV12-3 or TRBV12-4 to TRBJ2-5, with D perhaps TRBD2 (6 bases). V lost 2 bases to trimming and J lost 1 base, with 17 bases between them. CDR3 length equals 17 residues. Written as DNA, the CDR3 is TGTGCCAGCAGTTTAAGTATATTCCGGAGGGGCCAAGAGACCCAGTACTTC. This gives the protein CASSLSIFRRGQETQYF.

This clonotype has just a few counts. The chain links TRBV15 to TRBJ2-3; TRBD1 agrees at 7 bases. The CDR3 is made up of 14 amino acids. Looked up from germline, CDR1 is LNHNV and CDR2 is YYDKDF (reference sequence). V dropped 1 base and J dropped 4; count of bases not matched to a gene: 2. DNA for the CDR3: TGTGCCACCAGCAGAGTCCAGGGGGCAGATACGCAGTATTTT. Encoded protein: CATSRVQGADTQYF.

This clonotype was observed a handful of times. The chain uses TRBV5-1 and TRBJ2-7, with 7 bases lining up with TRBD1. The length of the CDR3 is 14 residues. After removal of 4 bases from V and 3 bases from J, the junction contained 7 bases not matched to a gene. Germline V gene sequence: CDR1 SGHRS, CDR2 YFSETQ. CDR3 amino acids: CASSPTGYDYEQYF. The CDR3 DNA is TGCGCCAGCAGCCCGACAGGGTACGACTACGAGCAGTACTTC.

This clonotype has at least ten counts. The chain employs TRBV6-2 or TRBV6-3 and TRBJ1-1; no firm D call. CDR1 is MNHEY, CDR2 SVGEGT, per germline. The CDR3 extends over 11 amino acids. V lost 8 bases, J lost 5 bases, and 9 bases lay in between. In DNA form, the CDR3 reads TGTGCCAGCGAAAGTGGTACTGAAGCTTTCTTT. Its translation: CASESGTEAFF.

The chain joins TRBV5-1 to TRBJ1-2; 7 bases align to TRBD1. Trimming cost V 0 bases and J 2 bases; bases outside gene matches: 16. The CDR3 is made up of 19 amino acids. Germline values: CDR1 SGHRS, CDR2 YFSETQ. CDR3 protein: CASSLGSPQLDRENYGYTF. The CDR3 nucleotides read TGCGCCAGCAGCTTGGGGTCCCCACAATTAGACAGGGAGAACTATGGCTACACCTTC.

To note about this clonotype: A read error may be the cause here, since a much bigger clone is one base away. The chain couples TRBV4-1 to TRBJ2-3; TRBD1 matches 8 bases. The CDR3 length is 15 residues. Germline values: CDR1 MGHRA, CDR2 YSYEKL. CDR3 region: CASSQQTGVTDTEYF. CDR3 nucleotide sequence: TGCGCCAGCAGCCAACAGACAGGGGTCACAGATACGGAGTATTTT.